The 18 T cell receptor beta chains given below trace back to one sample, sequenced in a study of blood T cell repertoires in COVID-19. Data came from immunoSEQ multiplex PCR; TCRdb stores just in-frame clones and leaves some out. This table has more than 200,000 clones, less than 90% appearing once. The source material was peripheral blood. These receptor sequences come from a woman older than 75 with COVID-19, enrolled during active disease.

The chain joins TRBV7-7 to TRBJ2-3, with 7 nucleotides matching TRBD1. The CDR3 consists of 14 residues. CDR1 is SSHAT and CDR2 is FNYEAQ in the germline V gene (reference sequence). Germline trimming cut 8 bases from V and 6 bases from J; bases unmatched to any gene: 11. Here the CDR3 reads CASVRDRGQDTQYF. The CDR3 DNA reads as TGTGCCAGCGTCCGGGACAGAGGCCAGGATACGCAGTATTTT.

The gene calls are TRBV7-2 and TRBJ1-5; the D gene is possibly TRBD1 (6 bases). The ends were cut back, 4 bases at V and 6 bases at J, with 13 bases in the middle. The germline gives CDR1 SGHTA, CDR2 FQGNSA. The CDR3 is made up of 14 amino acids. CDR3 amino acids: CASSSQGPGQPQHF. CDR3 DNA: TGTGCCAGCAGCTCCCAGGGGCCAGGTCAGCCCCAGCATTTT.

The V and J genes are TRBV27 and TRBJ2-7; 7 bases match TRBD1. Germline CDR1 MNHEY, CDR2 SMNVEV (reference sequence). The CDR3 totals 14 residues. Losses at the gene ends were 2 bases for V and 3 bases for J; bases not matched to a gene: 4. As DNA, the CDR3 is TGTGCCAGCAGTTTAAACGGACAGGACTACGAGCAGTACTTC. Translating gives CASSLNGQDYEQYF.

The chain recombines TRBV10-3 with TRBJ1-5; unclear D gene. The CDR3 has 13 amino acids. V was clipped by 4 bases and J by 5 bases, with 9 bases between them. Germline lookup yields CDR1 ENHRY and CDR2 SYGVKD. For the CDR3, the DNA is TGTGCCATCAGTGGGGAACTAGATCAGCCCCAGCATTTT. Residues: CAISGELDQPQHF.

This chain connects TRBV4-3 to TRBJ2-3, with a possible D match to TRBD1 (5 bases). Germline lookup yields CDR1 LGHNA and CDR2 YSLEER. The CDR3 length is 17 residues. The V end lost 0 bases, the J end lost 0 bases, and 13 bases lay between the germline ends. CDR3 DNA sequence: TGCGCCAGCAGCCAAGATTTAGGTGGGGCTAGCACAGATACGCAGTATTTT. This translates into CASSQDLGGASTDTQYF.

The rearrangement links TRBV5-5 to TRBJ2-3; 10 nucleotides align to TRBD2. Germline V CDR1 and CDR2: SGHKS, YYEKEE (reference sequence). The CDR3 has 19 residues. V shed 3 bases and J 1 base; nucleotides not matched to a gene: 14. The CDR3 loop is CASSSRSVSGGARTDTQYF. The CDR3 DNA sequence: TGTGCCAGCAGCTCTCGCTCGGTAAGCGGGGGGGCCCGCACAGATACGCAGTATTTT.

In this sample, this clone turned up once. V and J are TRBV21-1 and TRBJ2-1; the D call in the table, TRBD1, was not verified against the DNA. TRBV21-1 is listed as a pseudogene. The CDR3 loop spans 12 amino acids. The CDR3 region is CATLIHRDEQFF. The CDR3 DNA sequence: TGTGCCACCCTCATCCACAGGGATGAGCAGTTCTTC.

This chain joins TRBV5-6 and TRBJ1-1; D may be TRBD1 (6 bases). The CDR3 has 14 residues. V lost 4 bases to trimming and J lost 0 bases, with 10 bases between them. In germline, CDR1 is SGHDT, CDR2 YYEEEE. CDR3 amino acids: CASSTGQLNTEAFF. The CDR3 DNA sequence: TGTGCCAGCAGCACAGGGCAACTGAACACTGAAGCTTTCTTT. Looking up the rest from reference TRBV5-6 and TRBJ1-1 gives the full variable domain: DAGVTQSPTHLIKTRGQQVTLRCSPKSGHDTVSWYQQALGQGPQFIFQYYEEEERQRGNFPDRFSGHQFPNYSSELNVNALLLGDSALYLCASSTGQLNTEAFFGQGTRLTVV.

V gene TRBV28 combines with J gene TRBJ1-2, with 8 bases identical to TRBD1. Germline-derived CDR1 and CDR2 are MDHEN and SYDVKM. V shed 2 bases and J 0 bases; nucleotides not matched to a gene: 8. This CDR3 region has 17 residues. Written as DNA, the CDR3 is TGTGCCAGCAGTTTACAAAAAGGACAGGGATCTAACTATGGCTACACCTTC. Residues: CASSLQKGQGSNYGYTF.

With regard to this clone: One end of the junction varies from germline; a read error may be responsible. CDR3 DNA: TGTGCCAATAGTTTGACAGGGGGAATTTCTGAAGCTTTCTTT. The encoded protein is CANSLTGGISEAFF. V gene TRBV19 combines with J gene TRBJ1-1; the match to TRBD1 covers 9 bases. CDR1 and CDR2 from the germline V gene are LNHDA and SQIVND (reference sequence). The length of the CDR3 is 14 residues.

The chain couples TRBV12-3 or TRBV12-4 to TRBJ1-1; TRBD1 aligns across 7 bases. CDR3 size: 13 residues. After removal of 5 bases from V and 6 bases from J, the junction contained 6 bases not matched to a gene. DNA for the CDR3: TGTGCCAGCAGTCCTTATCAGGGGGCTGAAGCTTTCTTT. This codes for CASSPYQGAEAFF.

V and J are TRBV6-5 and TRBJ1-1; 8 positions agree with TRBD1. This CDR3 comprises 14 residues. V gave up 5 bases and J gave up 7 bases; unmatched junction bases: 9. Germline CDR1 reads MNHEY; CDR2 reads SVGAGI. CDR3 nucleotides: TGTGCCAGCAGTAGTCGGACAGGGTCCCTTGAAGCTTTCTTT. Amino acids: CASSSRTGSLEAFF.

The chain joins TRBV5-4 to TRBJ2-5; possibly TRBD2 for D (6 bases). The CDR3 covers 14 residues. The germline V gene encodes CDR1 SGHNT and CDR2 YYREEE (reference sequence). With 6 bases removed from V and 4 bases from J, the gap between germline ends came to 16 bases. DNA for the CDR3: TGTGCCAGCACCTTACCGGGGGTGAGAGAGACCCAGTACTTC. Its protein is CASTLPGVRETQYF. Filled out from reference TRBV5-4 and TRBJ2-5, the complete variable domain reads ETGVTQSPTHLIKTRGQQVTLRCSSQSGHNTVSWYQQALGQGPQFIFQYYREEENGRGNFPPRFSGLQFPNYSSELNVNALELDDSALYLCASTLPGVRETQYFGPGTRLLVL.

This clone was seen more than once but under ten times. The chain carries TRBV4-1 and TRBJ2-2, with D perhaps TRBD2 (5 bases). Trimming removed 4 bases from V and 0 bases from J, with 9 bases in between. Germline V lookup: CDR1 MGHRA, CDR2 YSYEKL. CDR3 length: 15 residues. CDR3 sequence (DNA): TGCGCCAGCAGCCCTGGACTGGCGAACACCGGGGAGCTGTTTTTT. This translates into CASSPGLANTGELFF.

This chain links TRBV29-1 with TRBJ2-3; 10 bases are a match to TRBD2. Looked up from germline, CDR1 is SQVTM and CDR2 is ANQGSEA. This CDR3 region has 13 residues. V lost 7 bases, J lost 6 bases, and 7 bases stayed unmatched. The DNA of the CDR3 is TGCAGCGCCGGACTAGCGGTCCGGGATACGCAGTATTTT. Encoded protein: CSAGLAVRDTQYF.

The CDR3 is CASSLKVGLRGYGYTF. The DNA for the CDR3 is TGTGCCAGCAGTTTAAAGGTAGGACTCAGAGGATATGGCTACACCTTC. V usage is TRBV27 and J usage is TRBJ1-2; no firm D call. Between the trimmed V and J ends, which lost 2 bases and 5 bases, there was a span of 18 bases. Looked up from germline, CDR1 is MNHEY and CDR2 is SMNVEV (reference sequence). The CDR3 has 16 residues.

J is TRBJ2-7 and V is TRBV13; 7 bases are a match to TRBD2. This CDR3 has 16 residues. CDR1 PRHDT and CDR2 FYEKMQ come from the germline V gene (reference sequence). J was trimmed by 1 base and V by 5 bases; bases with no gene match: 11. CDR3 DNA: TGTGCCAGCAGCATCACTAGCGACGGAGGATCCTACGAGCAGTACTTC. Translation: CASSITSDGGSYEQYF. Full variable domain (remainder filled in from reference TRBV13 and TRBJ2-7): AAGVIQSPRHLIKEKRETATLKCYPIPRHDTVYWYQQGPGQDPQFLISFYEKMQSDKGSIPDRFSAQQFSDYHSELNMSSLELGDSALYFCASSITSDGGSYEQYFGPGTRLTVT.

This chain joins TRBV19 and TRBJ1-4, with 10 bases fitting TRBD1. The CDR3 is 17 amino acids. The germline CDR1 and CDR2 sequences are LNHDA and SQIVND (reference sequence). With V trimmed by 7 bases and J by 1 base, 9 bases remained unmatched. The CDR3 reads CASTLTGGGETNEKLFF. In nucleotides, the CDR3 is TGTGCCAGTACCCTGACAGGGGGCGGCGAAACTAATGAAAAACTGTTTTTT.